The source of this T cell receptor (beta chain) is a study of cytomegalovirus exposure and HLA in healthy donors. Study-wide points: Associated with HLA alleles at 0.05 false discovery rate in a later analysis were around 17,000 TCR beta sequences. When the data were analyzed later, several of the most significant clusters appeared to be linked to common viral pathogens.

PCR used 60 Vbeta primers and 13 Jbeta primers. Clones were sequenced by immunoSEQ multiplex PCR, and TCRdb holds only the in-frame ones, with some missing. The table records a few hundred thousand clones, approximately 84% of them present only once. J lost 4 bases, V lost 6 bases, and 9 bases had no gene match. Germline V lookup: CDR1 MRHNA, CDR2 SNTAGT. CDR3 length: 15 amino acids. Points on this clone: Antigen: not known.

The clonotype comes from a woman between 35 and 50 years old in good health and CMV-seronegative. Sequencing was done on a sample of PBMCs. The rearrangement uses TRBV6-4 and TRBJ1-2, with 9 bases that match TRBD1. The chain's CDR3 is CASRPTGTGLYGYTF. The CDR3 nucleotides read TGTGCCAGCAGACCCACCGGGACAGGGCTCTATGGCTACACCTTC.